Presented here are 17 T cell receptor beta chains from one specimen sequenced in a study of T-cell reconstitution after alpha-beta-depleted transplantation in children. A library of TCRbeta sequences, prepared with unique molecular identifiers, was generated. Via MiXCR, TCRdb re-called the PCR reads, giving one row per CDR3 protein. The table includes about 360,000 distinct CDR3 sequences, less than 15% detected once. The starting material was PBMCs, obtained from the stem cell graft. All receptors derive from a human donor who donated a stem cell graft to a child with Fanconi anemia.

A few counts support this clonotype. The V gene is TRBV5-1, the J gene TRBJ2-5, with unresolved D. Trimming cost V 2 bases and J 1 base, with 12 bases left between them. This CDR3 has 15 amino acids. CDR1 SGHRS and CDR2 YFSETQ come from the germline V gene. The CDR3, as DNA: TGCGCCAGCAGCTTCCAGTCGGCGTCCCAAGAGACCCAGTACTTC. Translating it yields CASSFQSASQETQYF.

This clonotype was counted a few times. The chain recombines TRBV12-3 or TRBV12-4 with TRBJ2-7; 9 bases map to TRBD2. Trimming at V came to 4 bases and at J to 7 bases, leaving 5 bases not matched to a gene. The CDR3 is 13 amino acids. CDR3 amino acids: CASSYHSGGEQYV. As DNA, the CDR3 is TGTGCCAGCAGTTACCACAGCGGGGGGGAGCAGTACGTC.

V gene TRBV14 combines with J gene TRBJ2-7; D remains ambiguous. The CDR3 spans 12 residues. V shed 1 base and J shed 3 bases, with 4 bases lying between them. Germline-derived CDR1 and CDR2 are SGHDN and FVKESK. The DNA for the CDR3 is TGTGCCAGCAGCCAAGCCCGCTACGAGCAGTACTTC. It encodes CASSQARYEQYF.

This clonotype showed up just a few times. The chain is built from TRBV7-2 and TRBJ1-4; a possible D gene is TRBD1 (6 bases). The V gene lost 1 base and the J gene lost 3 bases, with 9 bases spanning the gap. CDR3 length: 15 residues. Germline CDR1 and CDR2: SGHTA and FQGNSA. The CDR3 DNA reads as TGTGCCAGCAGCTTAGGGGGGGCGTCTAATGAAAAACTGTTTTTT. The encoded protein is CASSLGGASNEKLFF.

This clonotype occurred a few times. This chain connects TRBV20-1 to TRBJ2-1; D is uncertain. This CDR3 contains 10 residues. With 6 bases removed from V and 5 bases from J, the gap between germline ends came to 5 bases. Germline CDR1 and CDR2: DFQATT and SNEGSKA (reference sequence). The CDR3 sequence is CSAKDNEQFF. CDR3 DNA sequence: TGCAGTGCGAAGGACAATGAGCAGTTCTTC.

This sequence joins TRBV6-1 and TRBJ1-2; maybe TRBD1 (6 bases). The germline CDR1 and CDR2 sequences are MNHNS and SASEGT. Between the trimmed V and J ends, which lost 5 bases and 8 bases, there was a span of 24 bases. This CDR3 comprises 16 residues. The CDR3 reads CASSRASPGYRGGYTF. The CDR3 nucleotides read TGTGCCAGCAGTCGGGCCAGCCCGGGGTATAGGGGGGGCTACACCTTC.

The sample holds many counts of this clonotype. The CDR3: CASSPGLRGTGELFF. CDR3 coding DNA: TGTGCCAGCAGCCCAGGCCTCAGGGGCACCGGGGAGCTGTTTTTT. This rearrangement joins TRBV13 to TRBJ2-2; TRBD1 is a possible D gene (6 bases). This CDR3 is built from 15 residues. V lost 5 bases and J 4 bases, leaving 14 bases between the germline ends. The germline gives CDR1 PRHDT, CDR2 FYEKMQ (reference sequence).

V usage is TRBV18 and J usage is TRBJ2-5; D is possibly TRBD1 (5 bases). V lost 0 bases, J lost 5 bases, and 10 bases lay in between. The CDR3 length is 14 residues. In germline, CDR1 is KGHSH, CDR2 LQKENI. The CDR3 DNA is TGTGCCAGCTCACCACCGTCACAGGCGGAGACCCAGTACTTC. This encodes CASSPPSQAETQYF.

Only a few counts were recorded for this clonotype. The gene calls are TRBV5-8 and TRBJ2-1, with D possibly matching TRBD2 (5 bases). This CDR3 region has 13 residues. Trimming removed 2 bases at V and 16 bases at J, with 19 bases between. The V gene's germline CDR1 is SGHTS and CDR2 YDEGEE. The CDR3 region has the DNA TGTGCCAGCAGCTTAAACCGGGAACAGTCTCCTTTCTTC. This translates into CASSLNREQSPFF.

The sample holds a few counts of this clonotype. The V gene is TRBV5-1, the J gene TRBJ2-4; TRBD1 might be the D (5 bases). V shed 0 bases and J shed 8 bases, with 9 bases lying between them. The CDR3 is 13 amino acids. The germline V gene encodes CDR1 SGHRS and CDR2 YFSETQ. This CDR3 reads CASSLDRGYIQYF. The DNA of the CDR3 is TGCGCCAGCAGCTTGGATAGGGGATACATTCAGTACTTC.

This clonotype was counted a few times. CDR3 in amino acids: CASSIGQPNEQFF. The CDR3 bases are TGCGCCAGCAGCATAGGACAGCCCAATGAGCAGTTCTTC. The chain links TRBV5-1 to TRBJ2-1, with D possibly matching TRBD1 (6 bases). The V end lost 4 bases, the J end lost 6 bases, and 11 bases lay between the germline ends. Germline CDR1 SGHRS, CDR2 YFSETQ. This CDR3 region has 13 residues.

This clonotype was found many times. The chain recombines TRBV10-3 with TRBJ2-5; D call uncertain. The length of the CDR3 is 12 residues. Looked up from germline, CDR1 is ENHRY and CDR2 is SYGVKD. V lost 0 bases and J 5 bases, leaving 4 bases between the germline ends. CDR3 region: CAISESVETQYF. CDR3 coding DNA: TGTGCCATCAGTGAGTCAGTTGAGACCCAGTACTTC.

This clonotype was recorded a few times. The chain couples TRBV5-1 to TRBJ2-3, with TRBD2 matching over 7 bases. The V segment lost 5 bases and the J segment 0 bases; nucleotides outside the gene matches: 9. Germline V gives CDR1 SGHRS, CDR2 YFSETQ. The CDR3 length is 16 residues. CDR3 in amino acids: CASSLEAGSSTDTQYF. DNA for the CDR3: TGCGCCAGCAGTTTAGAAGCGGGGTCTAGCACAGATACGCAGTATTTT.

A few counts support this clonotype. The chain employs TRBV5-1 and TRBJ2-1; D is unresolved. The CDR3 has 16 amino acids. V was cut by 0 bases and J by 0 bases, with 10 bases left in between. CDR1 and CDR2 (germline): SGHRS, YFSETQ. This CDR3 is CASSLEADPSYNEQFF. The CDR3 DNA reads TGCGCCAGCAGCTTGGAGGCAGATCCCTCCTACAATGAGCAGTTCTTC.

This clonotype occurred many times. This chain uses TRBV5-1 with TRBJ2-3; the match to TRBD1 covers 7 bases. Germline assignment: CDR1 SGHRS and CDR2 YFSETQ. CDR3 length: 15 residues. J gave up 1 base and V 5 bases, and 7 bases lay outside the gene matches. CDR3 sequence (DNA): TGCGCCAGCAGTGGAGGTACAGGGGGCACAGATACGCAGTATTTT. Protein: CASSGGTGGTDTQYF.

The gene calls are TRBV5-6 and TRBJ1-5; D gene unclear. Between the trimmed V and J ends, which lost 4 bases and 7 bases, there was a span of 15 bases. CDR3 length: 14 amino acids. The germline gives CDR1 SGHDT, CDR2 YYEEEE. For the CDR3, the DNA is TGTGCCAGCAGCCTTCAAGGAGAAGGGCAGCCCCAGCATTTT. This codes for CASSLQGEGQPQHF.

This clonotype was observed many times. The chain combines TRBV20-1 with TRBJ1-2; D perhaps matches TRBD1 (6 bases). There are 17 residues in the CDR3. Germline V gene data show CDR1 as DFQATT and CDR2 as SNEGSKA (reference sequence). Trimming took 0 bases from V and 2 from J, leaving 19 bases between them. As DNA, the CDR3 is TGCAGTGCTAGAGACCCTCTGGGGGCGACTTTAAACTATGGCTACACCTTC. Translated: CSARDPLGATLNYGYTF.